This TCR beta chain was recovered during a study of cytomegalovirus exposure and HLA in healthy donors. Study-wide results and caveats: In vitro testing confirmed a few CMV-associated chains as specific for CMV antigens. The authors listed 164 TCR beta chains as cytomegalovirus-associated. Rarity marked most TCR sequences, yet some public TCRs occurred in many donors.

J was trimmed by 8 bases and V by 1 base; bases with no gene match: 1. The CDR3 extends over 12 amino acids. In germline, CDR1 is PRHDT, CDR2 FYEKMQ (reference sequence). Details on this clone: Its antigen remains unknown.

The assay was immunoSEQ multiplex PCR, and TCRdb's table has in-frame clones only and misses some. The sample has hundreds of thousands of clones, about 90% seen once. The TCR originated in a woman in her 30s in good health and CMV-seropositive. The source material was PBMCs. The chain links TRBV13 to TRBJ1-2; 7 bases match TRBD1. Here the CDR3 reads CASSLADRGYTF. The DNA of the CDR3 is TGTGCCAGCAGCTTAGCGGACAGGGGCTACACCTTC.